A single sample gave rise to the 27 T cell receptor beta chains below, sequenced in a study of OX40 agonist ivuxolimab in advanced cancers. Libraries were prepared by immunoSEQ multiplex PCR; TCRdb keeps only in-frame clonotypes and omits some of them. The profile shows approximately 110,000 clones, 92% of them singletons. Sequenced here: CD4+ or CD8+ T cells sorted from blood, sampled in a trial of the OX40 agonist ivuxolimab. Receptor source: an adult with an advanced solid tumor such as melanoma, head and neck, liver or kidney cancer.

The CDR3 region has the DNA TGTGCCAGCAGCTCTGGAGAGAACACTGAAGCTTTCTTT. It codes for CASSSGENTEAFF. This chain joins TRBV5-4 and TRBJ1-1; D is ambiguous. The CDR3 runs to 13 residues. Trimming took off 3 bases at V and 1 base at J, with 7 bases between the two ends. Germline CDR1 reads SGHNT; CDR2 reads YYREEE (reference sequence).

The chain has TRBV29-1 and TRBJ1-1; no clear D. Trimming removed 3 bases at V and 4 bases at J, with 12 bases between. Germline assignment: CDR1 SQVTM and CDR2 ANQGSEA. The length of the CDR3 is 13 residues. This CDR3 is CSVDREIGTEAFF. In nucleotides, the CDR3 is TGCAGCGTTGATCGGGAGATAGGCACTGAAGCTTTCTTT.

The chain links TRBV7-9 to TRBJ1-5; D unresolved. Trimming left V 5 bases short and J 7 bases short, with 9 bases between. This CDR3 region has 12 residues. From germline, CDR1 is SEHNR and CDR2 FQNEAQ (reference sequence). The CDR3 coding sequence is TGTGCCAGCAGCCGCGACGACCAGCCCCAGCATTTT. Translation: CASSRDDQPQHF.

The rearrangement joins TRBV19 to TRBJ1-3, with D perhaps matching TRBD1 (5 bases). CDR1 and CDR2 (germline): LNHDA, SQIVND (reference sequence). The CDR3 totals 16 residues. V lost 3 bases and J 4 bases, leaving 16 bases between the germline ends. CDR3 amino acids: CASSILAGTSGNTIYF. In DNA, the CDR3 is TGTGCCAGTAGTATCCTGGCTGGGACGAGCGGAAACACCATATATTTT.

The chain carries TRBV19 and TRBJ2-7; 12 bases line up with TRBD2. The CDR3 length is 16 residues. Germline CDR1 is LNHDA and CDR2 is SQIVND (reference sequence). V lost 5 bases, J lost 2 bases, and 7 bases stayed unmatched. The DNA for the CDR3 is TGTGCCAGTAGTTCGCAGACTAGCGGGAGAGCCTACGAGCAGTACTTC. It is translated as CASSSQTSGRAYEQYF.

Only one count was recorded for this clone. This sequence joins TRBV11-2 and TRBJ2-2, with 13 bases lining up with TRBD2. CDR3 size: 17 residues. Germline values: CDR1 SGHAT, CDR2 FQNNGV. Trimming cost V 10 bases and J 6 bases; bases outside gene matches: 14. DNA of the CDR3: TGTGCCACCCAGGGAATACTAGCGGGAGGGCCTTCCGGGGAGCTGTTTTTT. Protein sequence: CATQGILAGGPSGELFF.

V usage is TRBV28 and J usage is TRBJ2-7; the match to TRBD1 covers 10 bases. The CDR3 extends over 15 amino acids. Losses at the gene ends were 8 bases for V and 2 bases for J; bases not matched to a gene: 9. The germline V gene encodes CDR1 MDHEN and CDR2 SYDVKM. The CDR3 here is CASSAWGTGAYEQYF. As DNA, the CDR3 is TGTGCCAGCTCCGCTTGGGGGACAGGGGCCTACGAGCAGTACTTC.

Here the CDR3 reads CASSLRDRGHGAFF. CDR3 DNA sequence: TGTGCCAGCAGTTTACGGGACAGGGGTCACGGAGCTTTCTTT. The genes are TRBV28 and TRBJ1-1; 10 nucleotides match TRBD1. The CDR3 is 14 amino acids. V trimming: 2 bases; J trimming: 10 bases; junction bases outside the gene matches: 7. Germline CDR1 reads MDHEN; CDR2 reads SYDVKM. Full variable domain (rest looked up from reference TRBV28 and TRBJ1-1): DVKVTQSSRYLVKRTGEKVFLECVQDMDHENMFWYRQDPGLGLRLIYFSYDVKMKEKGDIPEGYSVSREKKERFSLILESASTNQTSMYLCASSLRDRGHGAFFGQGTRLTVV.

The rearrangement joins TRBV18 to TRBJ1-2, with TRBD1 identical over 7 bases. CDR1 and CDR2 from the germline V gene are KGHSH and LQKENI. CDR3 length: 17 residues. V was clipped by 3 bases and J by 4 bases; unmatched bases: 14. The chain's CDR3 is CASSPNMGQPISYGYTF. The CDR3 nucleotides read TGTGCCAGCTCACCCAACATGGGACAGCCGATTAGCTATGGCTACACCTTC.

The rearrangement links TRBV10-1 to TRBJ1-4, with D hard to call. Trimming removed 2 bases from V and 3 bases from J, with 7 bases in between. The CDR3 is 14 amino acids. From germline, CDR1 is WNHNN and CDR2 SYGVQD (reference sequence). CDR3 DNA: TGCGCCAGCAGTGAGGGGAGGGCTAATGAAAAACTGTTTTTT. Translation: CASSEGRANEKLFF.

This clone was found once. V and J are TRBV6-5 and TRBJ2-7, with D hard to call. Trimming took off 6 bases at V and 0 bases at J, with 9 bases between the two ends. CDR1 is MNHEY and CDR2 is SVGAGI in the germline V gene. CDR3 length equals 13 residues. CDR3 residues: CASRGGNSYEQYF. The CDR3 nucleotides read TGTGCCAGCAGGGGCGGCAACTCCTACGAGCAGTACTTC.

The chain's CDR3 is CASSLRDYPSGANVLTF. The DNA for the CDR3 is TGTGCCAGCAGCCTCCGGGACTACCCATCTGGGGCCAACGTCCTGACTTTC. The chain joins TRBV5-8 to TRBJ2-6; TRBD2 matches 7 bases. The CDR3 sequence is 17 residues long. The germline gives CDR1 SGHTS, CDR2 YDEGEE. V gave up 4 bases and J gave up 1 base; unmatched junction bases: 8.

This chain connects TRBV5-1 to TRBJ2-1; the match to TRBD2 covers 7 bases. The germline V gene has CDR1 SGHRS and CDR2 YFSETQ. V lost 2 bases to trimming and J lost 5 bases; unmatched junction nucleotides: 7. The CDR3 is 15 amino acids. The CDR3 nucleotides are TGCGCCAGCAGCTTCACGGGACTACCGGACAATGAGCAGTTCTTC. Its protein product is CASSFTGLPDNEQFF.

In DNA, the CDR3 is TGTGCCAGCAGCTTGGGGACAGGGTATATGTATGCTTTCTTT. Translating it yields CASSLGTGYMYAFF. The chain uses TRBV5-4 and TRBJ1-1, with 8 bases matching TRBD1. There are 14 residues in the CDR3. Unmatched junction bases numbered 9, after V lost 0 bases and J lost 11 bases. In germline, CDR1 is SGHNT, CDR2 YYREEE (reference sequence).

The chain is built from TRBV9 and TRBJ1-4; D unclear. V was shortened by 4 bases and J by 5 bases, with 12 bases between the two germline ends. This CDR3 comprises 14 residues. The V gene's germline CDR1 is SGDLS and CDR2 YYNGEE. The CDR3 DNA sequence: TGTGCCAGCAGCCAAGGACTGATGAATGAAAAACTGTTTTTT. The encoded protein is CASSQGLMNEKLFF.

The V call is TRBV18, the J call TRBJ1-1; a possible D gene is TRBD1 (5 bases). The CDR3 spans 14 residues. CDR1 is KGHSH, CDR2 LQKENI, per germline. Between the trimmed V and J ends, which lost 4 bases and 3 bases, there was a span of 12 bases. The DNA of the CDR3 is TGTGCCAGCTCACTTATACAGGACTACACTGAAGCTTTCTTT. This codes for CASSLIQDYTEAFF.

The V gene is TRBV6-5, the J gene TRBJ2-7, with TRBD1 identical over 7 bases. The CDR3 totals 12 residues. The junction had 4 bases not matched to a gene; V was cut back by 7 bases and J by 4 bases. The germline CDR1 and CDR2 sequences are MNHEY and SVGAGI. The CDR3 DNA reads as TGTGCCAGCACCTGGGACAGTTACGAGCAGTACTTC. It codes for CASTWDSYEQYF.

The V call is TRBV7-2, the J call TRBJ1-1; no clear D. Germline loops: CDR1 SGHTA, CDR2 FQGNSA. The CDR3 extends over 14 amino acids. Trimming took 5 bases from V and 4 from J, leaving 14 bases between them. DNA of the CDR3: TGTGCCAGCAGCACCCTTGCCCAGACCACTGAAGCTTTCTTT. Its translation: CASSTLAQTTEAFF.

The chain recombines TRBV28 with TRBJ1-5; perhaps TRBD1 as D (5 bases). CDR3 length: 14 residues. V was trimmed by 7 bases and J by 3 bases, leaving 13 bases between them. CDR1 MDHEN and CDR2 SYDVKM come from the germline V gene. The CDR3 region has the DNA TGTGCCAGCAACACCTTGGACACCAATCAGCCCCAGCATTTT. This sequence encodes CASNTLDTNQPQHF.

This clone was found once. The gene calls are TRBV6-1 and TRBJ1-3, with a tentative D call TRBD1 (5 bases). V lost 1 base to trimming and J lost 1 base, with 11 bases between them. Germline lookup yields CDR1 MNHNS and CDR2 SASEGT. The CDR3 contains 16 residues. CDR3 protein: CASSEEVGTSGNTIYF. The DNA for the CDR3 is TGTGCCAGCAGTGAAGAAGTAGGGACTTCTGGAAACACCATATATTTT.

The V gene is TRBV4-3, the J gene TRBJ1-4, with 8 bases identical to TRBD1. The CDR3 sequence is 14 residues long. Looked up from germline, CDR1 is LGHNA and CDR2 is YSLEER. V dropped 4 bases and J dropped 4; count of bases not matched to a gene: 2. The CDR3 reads CASSPGQGNEKLFF. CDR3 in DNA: TGCGCCAGCAGCCCTGGACAGGGTAATGAAAAACTGTTTTTT.

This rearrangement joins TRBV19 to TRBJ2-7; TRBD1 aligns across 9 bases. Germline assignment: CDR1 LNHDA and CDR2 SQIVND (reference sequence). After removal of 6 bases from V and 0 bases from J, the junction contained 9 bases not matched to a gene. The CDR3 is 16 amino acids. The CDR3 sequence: CASRQGASLSSYEQYF. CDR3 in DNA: TGTGCCAGTAGACAGGGGGCTTCATTAAGCTCCTACGAGCAGTACTTC.

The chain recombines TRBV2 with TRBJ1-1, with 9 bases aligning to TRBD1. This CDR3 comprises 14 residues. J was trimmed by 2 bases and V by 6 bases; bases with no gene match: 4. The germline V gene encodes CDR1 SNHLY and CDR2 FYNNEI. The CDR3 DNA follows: TGTGCCAGCAGCTCGGGACAGGGAAACACTGAAGCTTTCTTT. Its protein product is CASSSGQGNTEAFF.

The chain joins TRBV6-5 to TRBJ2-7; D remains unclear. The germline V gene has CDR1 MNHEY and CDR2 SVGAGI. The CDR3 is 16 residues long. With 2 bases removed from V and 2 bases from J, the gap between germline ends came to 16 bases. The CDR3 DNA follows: TGTGCCAGCAGTTACAATGTGTACCCGAATACCTACGAGCAGTACTTC. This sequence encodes CASSYNVYPNTYEQYF.

This CDR3 reads CASSLGPADQPQHF. As DNA, the CDR3 is TGTGCCAGCAGCTTAGGCCCAGCGGATCAGCCCCAGCATTTT. The rearrangement joins TRBV7-2 to TRBJ1-5; D call uncertain. V shed 1 base and J shed 5 bases, with 9 bases lying between them. The length of the CDR3 is 14 residues. The germline V gene has CDR1 SGHTA and CDR2 FQGNSA.

DNA for the CDR3: TGTGCCAGCAGTTCACCGGGGGGGCACTACGAGCAGTACTTC. As protein: CASSSPGGHYEQYF. This chain connects TRBV28 to TRBJ2-7; 8 bases are a match to TRBD2. With V trimmed by 4 bases and J by 3 bases, 5 bases remained unmatched. The CDR3 spans 14 residues. Looked up from germline, CDR1 is MDHEN and CDR2 is SYDVKM.

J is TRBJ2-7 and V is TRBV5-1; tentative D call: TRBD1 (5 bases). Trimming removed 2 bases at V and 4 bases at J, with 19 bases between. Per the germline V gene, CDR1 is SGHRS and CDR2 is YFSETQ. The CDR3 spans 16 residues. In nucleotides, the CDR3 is TGCGCCAGCAGCTTTGAACAGGTCGCCGTTGCTTACGAGCAGTACTTC. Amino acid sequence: CASSFEQVAVAYEQYF. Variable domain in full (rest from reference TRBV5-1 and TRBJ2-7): KAGVTQTPRYLIKTRGQQVTLSCSPISGHRSVSWYQQTPGQGLQFLFEYFSETQRNKGNFPGRFSGRQFSNSRSEMNVSTLELGDSALYLCASSFEQVAVAYEQYFGPGTRLTVT.